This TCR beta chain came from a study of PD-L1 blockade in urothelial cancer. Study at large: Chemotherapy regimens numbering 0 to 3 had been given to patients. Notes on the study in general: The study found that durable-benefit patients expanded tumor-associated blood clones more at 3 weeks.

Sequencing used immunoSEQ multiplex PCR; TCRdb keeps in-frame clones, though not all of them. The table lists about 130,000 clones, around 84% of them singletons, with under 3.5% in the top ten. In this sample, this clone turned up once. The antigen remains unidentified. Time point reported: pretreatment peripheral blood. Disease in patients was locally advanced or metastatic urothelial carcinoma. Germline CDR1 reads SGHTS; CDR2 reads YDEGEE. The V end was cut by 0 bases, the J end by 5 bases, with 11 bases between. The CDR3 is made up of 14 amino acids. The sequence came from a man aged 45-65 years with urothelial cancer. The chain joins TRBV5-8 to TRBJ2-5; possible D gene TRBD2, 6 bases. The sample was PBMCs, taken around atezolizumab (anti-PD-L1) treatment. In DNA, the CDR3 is TGTGCCAGCAGCTTGGCCGGGAGTAGGGAGACCCAGTACTTC. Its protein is CASSLAGSRETQYF.